What follows are 13 T cell receptor beta chains derived from one specimen sequenced in a study of blood T cell repertoires in COVID-19 (dated by TCRdb to about 2020). The library was built by means of the immunoSEQ multiplex PCR assay. TCRdb stores this immuneACCESS table with in-frame sequences only. Part of the clones is absent; in the studies checked, under half of the shortfall reflects unresolved V genes, and no reason is known for the rest. The sample contains a few hundred thousand clones, about 88% of them found a single time. Of the sample, 2.5% to 3.5% falls within the top ten clones. Sequenced material: PBMCs or T cells enriched from blood (not recorded which). These receptors were taken from a woman younger than 45 who had recovered from COVID-19.

The genes are TRBV19 and TRBJ2-7, with 8 bases lining up with TRBD1. The CDR3 runs 14 residues. Per germline, CDR1 LNHDA and CDR2 SQIVND (reference sequence). Unmatched junction bases numbered 4, after V lost 0 bases and J lost 6 bases. DNA for the CDR3: TGTGCCAGTAGTATAGATGGACAGGGCCTCGAGCAGTACTTC. Amino acids: CASSIDGQGLEQYF. Using reference TRBV19 and TRBJ2-7 for the parts outside the CDR3, the full variable domain is DGGITQSPKYLFRKEGQNVTLSCEQNLNHDAMYWYRQDPGQGLRLIYYSQIVNDFQKGDIAEGYSVSREKKESFPLTVTSAQKNPTAFYLCASSIDGQGLEQYFGPGTRLTVT.

This clone was recorded only once. The CDR3 loop is CASSPTFTGGGGYTF. The CDR3 region has the DNA TGTGCCAGCAGCCCGACCTTTACAGGGGGCGGTGGCTACACCTTC. V usage is TRBV9 and J usage is TRBJ1-2; 9 bases align to TRBD1. CDR3 length: 15 amino acids. The ends lost 4 bases at V and 7 bases at J; junction bases unmatched: 11. The germline V gene encodes CDR1 SGDLS and CDR2 YYNGEE.

This chain uses TRBV11-2 with TRBJ1-1, with D maybe TRBD1 (6 bases). V was shortened by 2 bases and J by 4 bases, with 26 bases between the two germline ends. This CDR3 is built from 19 residues. Germline-derived CDR1 and CDR2 are SGHAT and FQNNGV. The CDR3 coding sequence is TGTGCCAGCAGCTTACCGGACCTCATGGGGACACGAGAGGGCACTGAAGCTTTCTTT. It specifies CASSLPDLMGTREGTEAFF.

This clone was observed a handful of times. The V call is TRBV6-5, the J call TRBJ1-1; D may be TRBD1 (5 bases). The CDR3 is 13 residues long. V was cut by 4 bases and J by 4 bases, with 10 bases left in between. Looked up from germline, CDR1 is MNHEY and CDR2 is SVGAGI. CDR3 loop: CASSSLGLTEAFF. CDR3 DNA: TGTGCCAGCAGTTCTCTGGGACTCACTGAAGCTTTCTTT.

V gene TRBV6-5 combines with J gene TRBJ2-7; 7 nucleotides align to TRBD1. The CDR3 is 15 amino acids. CDR1 MNHEY and CDR2 SVGAGI come from the germline V gene. V shed 0 bases, J shed 5 bases, and the junction held 7 bases outside the gene matches. The CDR3 is CASSYSRQGDHEQYF. As DNA, the CDR3 is TGTGCCAGCAGTTACTCGAGACAGGGCGACCACGAGCAGTACTTC.

The chain carries TRBV2 and TRBJ2-1; 9 nucleotides agree with TRBD2. V lost 11 bases to trimming and J lost 6 bases; unmatched junction nucleotides: 8. Germline V gives CDR1 SNHLY, CDR2 FYNNEI. CDR3 length equals 13 residues. CDR3: CAFGVTSGNEQFF. As DNA, the CDR3 is TGTGCCTTTGGAGTGACTAGCGGCAATGAGCAGTTCTTC.

The CDR3 here is CASGGTGMNEQFF. For the CDR3, the DNA is TGTGCCAGCGGGGGGACAGGGATGAATGAGCAGTTCTTC. This sequence joins TRBV7-9 and TRBJ2-1; TRBD1 aligns across 9 bases. This CDR3 has 13 residues. With 8 bases clipped from V and 7 bases from J, the junction kept 6 bases outside the gene matches. Germline assignment: CDR1 SEHNR and CDR2 FQNEAQ (reference sequence).

This clone was detected only once. V gene TRBV7-6 combines with J gene TRBJ2-2; 11 bases align to TRBD2. The CDR3 consists of 15 residues. Trimming took 5 bases from V and 7 from J; bases not matched to a gene: 6. CDR1 and CDR2 from the germline V gene are SGHVS and FNYEAQ. This CDR3 is CASSVTSGRGGELFF. CDR3 DNA sequence: TGTGCCAGCAGCGTTACTAGCGGGAGAGGCGGGGAGCTGTTTTTT.

This rearrangement joins TRBV7-8 to TRBJ1-6; 7 bases fit TRBD1. Germline CDR1 reads SGHVS; CDR2 reads FQNEAQ. V lost 10 bases to trimming and J lost 0 bases; unmatched junction nucleotides: 3. This CDR3 has 14 residues. The CDR3 nucleotides are TGTGCCACCCAGGGGGGCTCCTATAATTCACCCCTCCACTTT. As protein: CATQGGSYNSPLHF.

The DNA of the CDR3 is TGTGCCAGCAGCATTTTTGGGACAGGGGGCATCGATACGCAGTATTTT. Amino acid sequence: CASSIFGTGGIDTQYF. The gene calls are TRBV9 and TRBJ2-3; 12 nucleotides agree with TRBD1. V was clipped by 4 bases and J by 6 bases; unmatched bases: 9. The CDR3 length is 16 residues. The V gene's germline CDR1 is SGDLS and CDR2 YYNGEE.

The rearrangement uses TRBV27 and TRBJ2-2; D perhaps matches TRBD1 (5 bases). Germline CDR1 is MNHEY and CDR2 is SMNVEV (reference sequence). The CDR3 is 14 amino acids. V was cut by 8 bases and J by 5 bases, with 15 bases left in between. The CDR3 nucleotides read TGTGCCAGCGCCTCCCCCCGACAGACCGGGGAGCTGTTTTTT. Translation: CASASPRQTGELFF.

The CDR3 loop is CASSSTNQPQHF. CDR3 DNA sequence: TGTGCCAGCAGTTCCACAAATCAGCCCCAGCATTTT. The rearrangement uses TRBV27 and TRBJ1-5; D call uncertain. Looked up from germline, CDR1 is MNHEY and CDR2 is SMNVEV (reference sequence). V was trimmed by 4 bases and J by 4 bases, leaving 5 bases between them. The CDR3 totals 12 residues.

The chain combines TRBV7-2 with TRBJ2-1; D ambiguous. The ends were cut back, 2 bases at V and 4 bases at J, with 21 bases in the middle. There are 18 residues in the CDR3. The germline V gene encodes CDR1 SGHTA and CDR2 FQGNSA. The CDR3, as DNA: TGTGCCAGCAGCTTATGGCCCTCCCCCCCAGGTATATACAATGAGCAGTTCTTC. Protein sequence: CASSLWPSPPGIYNEQFF.